This T cell receptor beta chain emerged from a study of regulatory T cells in long-lasting Graves disease. Study-wide findings and caveats: Preferential use of TRBV28, TRBJ1-2 and TRBJ2-5 was seen in persistent disease.

To make TCR beta libraries, researchers used iRepertoire HTBI primers and Arm-PCR of CDR3 regions. TCRdb reprocessed the multiplex PCR reads via MiXCR and lists one record per CDR3 protein. The sample contains hundreds of thousands of distinct CDR3 sequences, more than 15% of which appear only once. With 4 bases removed from V and 2 bases from J, the gap between germline ends came to 12 bases. Per germline, CDR1 SGHRS and CDR2 YFSETQ. This CDR3 spans 14 amino acids. Sample time point: newly diagnosed GD, antithyroid drugs for less than 3 months. From PBMCs, RNA was extracted and then used to make the TCR library. This clonotype turned up a few times. Its antigen is as yet unknown. The same specimen was also included in a second study, on T cells in Graves' hyperthyroidism and ophthalmopathy. This second study says: When ophthalmopathy did not progress within 18 months, Graves' hyperthyroidism was considered stable. Each diagnosis drew on symptoms, thyroxine, TRAb, thyroid ultrasound and orbital computed tomography findings.

Sequencing used peripheral blood mononuclear cells (PBMCs), obtained at new diagnosis, from a patient treated with antithyroid drugs. The sequence was collected from a woman in her forties or fifties with Graves disease. J is TRBJ2-5 and V is TRBV5-1; D not certain. The DNA of the CDR3 is TGCGCCAGCAGCCCCCTCTCAGAGCAAGAGACCCAGTACTTC. It encodes CASSPLSEQETQYF.